Each of the 15 T cell receptor beta chains below was sequenced from the same sample in a study of blood T cell repertoires in COVID-19. The data were produced by immunoSEQ multiplex PCR, yet TCRdb's version contains in-frame clones alone and is incomplete. The table includes around 270,000 clones, 80% to 90% detected once. The sample consisted of PBMCs or T cells enriched from blood (not recorded which). These receptor sequences come from a woman in her 40s who had been exposed to COVID-19.

This clone occurred a few times. This chain uses TRBV29-1 with TRBJ1-1; a possible D gene is TRBD1 (6 bases). The CDR3 spans 14 residues. Germline loops: CDR1 SQVTM, CDR2 ANQGSEA. The V end lost 4 bases, the J end lost 1 base, and 13 bases lay between the germline ends. In DNA, the CDR3 is TGCAGCGTTGGGACAGTTCTGGCGAACACTGAAGCTTTCTTT. Translation gives CSVGTVLANTEAFF.

The chain couples TRBV18 to TRBJ2-7, with a possible D match to TRBD1 (5 bases). CDR1 KGHSH and CDR2 LQKENI come from the germline V gene. With 3 bases removed from V and 4 bases from J, the gap between germline ends came to 10 bases. This CDR3 is 13 amino acids long. CDR3 nucleotide sequence: TGTGCCAGCTCACCGAGCCCAGGGTACGAGCAGTACGTC. Amino acids: CASSPSPGYEQYV.

The J gene is TRBJ1-1, the V gene TRBV5-1; unclear D gene. Trimming took 4 bases from V and 4 from J, leaving 14 bases between them. CDR1 and CDR2 from the germline V gene are SGHRS and YFSETQ. This CDR3 has 14 amino acids. The CDR3 sequence is CASSDRGEGTEAFF. The CDR3 nucleotides are TGCGCCAGCAGCGATCGCGGGGAGGGCACTGAAGCTTTCTTT. Using reference TRBV5-1 and TRBJ1-1 for the parts outside the CDR3, the full variable domain is KAGVTQTPRYLIKTRGQQVTLSCSPISGHRSVSWYQQTPGQGLQFLFEYFSETQRNKGNFPGRFSGRQFSNSRSEMNVSTLELGDSALYLCASSDRGEGTEAFFGQGTRLTVV.

V is TRBV7-2 and J is TRBJ2-3, with D perhaps TRBD1 (5 bases). CDR3 size: 13 residues. From germline, CDR1 is SGHTA and CDR2 FQGNSA. V was pared by 1 base and J by 5 bases, with 7 bases between. DNA of the CDR3: TGTGCCAGCAGCTTAGGCAGGGAAGATACGCAGTATTTT. Protein product: CASSLGREDTQYF. Variable domain in full (rest from reference TRBV7-2 and TRBJ2-3): GAGVSQSPSNKVTEKGKDVELRCDPISGHTALYWYRQSLGQGLEFLIYFQGNSAPDKSGLPSDRFSAERTGGSVSTLTIQRTQQEDSAVYLCASSLGREDTQYFGPGTRLTVL.

J is TRBJ2-1 and V is TRBV18, with 7 bases fitting TRBD2. Per germline, CDR1 KGHSH and CDR2 LQKENI. The CDR3 loop spans 12 amino acids. V lost 4 bases, J lost 8 bases, and 2 bases stayed unmatched. The CDR3 DNA follows: TGTGCCAGCTCACAAGGGAGGGATGAGCAGTTCTTC. Translation gives CASSQGRDEQFF.

V gene TRBV7-3 combines with J gene TRBJ2-2; TRBD1 matches at 9 bases. Germline-derived CDR1 and CDR2 are SGHTA and FQGTGA. The CDR3 runs 15 residues. The J segment lost 5 bases and the V segment lost 4 bases, leaving 5 bases of the junction unmatched. The CDR3 sequence: CASSSTGGSTGELFF. The CDR3 DNA reads as TGTGCCAGCAGCTCTACAGGGGGCTCGACCGGGGAGCTGTTTTTT.

This chain uses TRBV3-1 (or the pseudogene TRBV3-2) with TRBJ2-7, with 10 nucleotides matching TRBD2. The germline V gene encodes CDR1 LGHDT and CDR2 YNNKEL (reference sequence). The CDR3 length is 21 residues. Trimming cost V 4 bases and J 0 bases; bases outside gene matches: 21. The CDR3 spells CASSRQGVPLAGHYSSYEQYV. The CDR3 DNA sequence: TGTGCCAGCAGCCGACAAGGGGTCCCACTAGCGGGACATTATTCCTCCTACGAGCAGTACGTC.

The chain joins TRBV10-3 to TRBJ1-3, with 7 bases that match TRBD1. V dropped 5 bases and J dropped 0; count of bases not matched to a gene: 19. The germline V gene encodes CDR1 ENHRY and CDR2 SYGVKD. The CDR3 runs 20 residues. The CDR3: CAISLFTGAFGTSSGNTIYF. The CDR3 nucleotides read TGTGCCATCAGTCTCTTTACAGGGGCCTTTGGTACGAGCTCTGGAAACACCATATATTTT.

This chain uses TRBV19 with TRBJ1-1, with unresolved D. V was clipped by 5 bases and J by 6 bases, with 16 bases between them. Germline V gene data show CDR1 as LNHDA and CDR2 as SQIVND (reference sequence). This CDR3 comprises 14 residues. CDR3 sequence reads: CASSSQAKVAEAFF. CDR3 DNA: TGTGCCAGTAGTTCTCAGGCGAAGGTCGCTGAAGCTTTCTTT.

The genes are TRBV29-1 and TRBJ2-1; 11 nucleotides agree with TRBD2. The CDR3 is 20 residues long. CDR1 is SQVTM, CDR2 ANQGSEA, per germline. The ends lost 4 bases at V and 7 bases at J; junction bases unmatched: 24. The CDR3 here is CSVVDRGSGRAGISLNEQFF. CDR3 coding DNA: TGCAGCGTTGTAGACAGGGGTAGCGGGAGGGCCGGAATATCTTTGAATGAGCAGTTCTTC.

The rearrangement joins TRBV9 to TRBJ1-2; 7 positions agree with TRBD1. The J segment lost 3 bases and the V segment lost 0 bases, leaving 5 bases of the junction unmatched. The CDR3 sequence is 15 residues long. CDR1 is SGDLS and CDR2 is YYNGEE in the germline V gene. CDR3 nucleotide sequence: TGTGCCAGCAGCGTAGCCGCAGGGGGAGACTATGGCTACACCTTC. Translating gives CASSVAAGGDYGYTF.

This clone turned up a few times. The gene calls are TRBV15 and TRBJ1-2, with TRBD1 matching 11 bases. Germline lookup yields CDR1 LNHNV and CDR2 YYDKDF (reference sequence). V was clipped by 1 base and J by 7 bases; unmatched bases: 11. The CDR3 runs 17 residues. The CDR3 coding sequence is TGTGCCACCAGCAGAGGGACAGGGGGCCAGGGAGCGATTGGCTACACCTTC. This sequence encodes CATSRGTGGQGAIGYTF.

This clone appeared once. The chain uses TRBV3-1 (or the pseudogene TRBV3-2) and TRBJ2-3, with 9 nucleotides matching TRBD2. Germline V gives CDR1 LGHDT, CDR2 YNNKEL (reference sequence). The CDR3 covers 16 residues. The ends lost 5 bases at V and 1 base at J; junction bases unmatched: 7. The CDR3, as DNA: TGTGCCAGCAGCGACCCTAGCGGGACGGGCACAGATACGCAGTATTTT. Its protein is CASSDPSGTGTDTQYF.

The chain joins TRBV2 to TRBJ1-5; 7 positions match TRBD1. With V trimmed by 7 bases and J by 4 bases, 10 bases remained unmatched. The germline V gene has CDR1 SNHLY and CDR2 FYNNEI. The CDR3 totals 15 residues. CDR3 amino acids: CASTWTGKINQPQHF. In DNA form, the CDR3 reads TGTGCCAGCACATGGACAGGTAAAATTAATCAGCCCCAGCATTTT.

The chain joins TRBV5-4 to TRBJ2-1; D might be TRBD1 (6 bases). The length of the CDR3 is 14 residues. Trimming cost V 6 bases and J 3 bases, with 13 bases left between them. Germline CDR1 is SGHNT and CDR2 is YYREEE (reference sequence). CDR3 nucleotide sequence: TGTGCCAGCACACTCGACAGGAACTACAATGAGCAGTTCTTC. Its protein is CASTLDRNYNEQFF.